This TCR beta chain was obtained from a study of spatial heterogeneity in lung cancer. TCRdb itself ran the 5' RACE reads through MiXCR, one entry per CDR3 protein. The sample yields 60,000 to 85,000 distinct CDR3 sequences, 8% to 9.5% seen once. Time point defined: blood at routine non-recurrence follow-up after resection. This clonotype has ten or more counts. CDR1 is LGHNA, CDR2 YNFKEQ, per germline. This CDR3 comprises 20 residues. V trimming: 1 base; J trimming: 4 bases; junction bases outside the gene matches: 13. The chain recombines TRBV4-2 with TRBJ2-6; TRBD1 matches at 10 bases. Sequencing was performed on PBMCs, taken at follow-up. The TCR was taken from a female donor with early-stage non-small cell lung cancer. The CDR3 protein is CASSQAGSRQGASGANVLTF. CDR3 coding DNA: TGTGCCAGCAGCCAAGCGGGATCGCGACAGGGGGCGTCCGGGGCCAACGTCCTGACTTTC.